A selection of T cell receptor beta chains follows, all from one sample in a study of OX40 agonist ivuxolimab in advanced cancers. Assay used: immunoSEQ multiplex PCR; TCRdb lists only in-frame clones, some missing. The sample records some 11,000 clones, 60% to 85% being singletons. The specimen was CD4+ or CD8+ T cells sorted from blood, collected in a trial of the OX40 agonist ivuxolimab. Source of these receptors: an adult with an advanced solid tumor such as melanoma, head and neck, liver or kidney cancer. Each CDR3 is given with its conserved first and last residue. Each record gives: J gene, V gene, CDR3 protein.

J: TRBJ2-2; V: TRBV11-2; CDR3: CASSLAGLAGTGELFF
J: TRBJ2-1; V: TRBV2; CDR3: CASGTGQALREQFF
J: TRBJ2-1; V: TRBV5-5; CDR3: CASSLFFGLDTYNEQFF
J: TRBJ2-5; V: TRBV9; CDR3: CASSVEGLPAETQYF
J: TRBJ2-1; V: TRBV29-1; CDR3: CSVEGTPAYNEQFF
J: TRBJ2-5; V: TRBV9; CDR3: CASSTGTSGIFETQYF
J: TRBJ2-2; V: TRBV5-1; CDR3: CASSSGTGGATGELFF
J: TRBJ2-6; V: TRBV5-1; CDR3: CASSDGRTHSSGANVLTF
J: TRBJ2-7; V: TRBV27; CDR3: CASSLNPGVYEQYF
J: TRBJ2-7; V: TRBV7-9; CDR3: CASSPAGSYEQYF
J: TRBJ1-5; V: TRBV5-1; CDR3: CASSLGDLVNQPQHF
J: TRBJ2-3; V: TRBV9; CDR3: CASSVGEGAADTQYF
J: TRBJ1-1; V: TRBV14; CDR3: CASSQQGFTEAFF
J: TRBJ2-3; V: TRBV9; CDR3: CASSAGTVLSTDTQYF
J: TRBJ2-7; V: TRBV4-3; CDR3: CASSQDKQGYEQYF
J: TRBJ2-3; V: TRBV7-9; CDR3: CASSLPPPESTDTQYF
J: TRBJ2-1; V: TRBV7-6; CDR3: CASSLAGGALKDEQFF
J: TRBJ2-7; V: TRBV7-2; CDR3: CASSPDLYEQYF
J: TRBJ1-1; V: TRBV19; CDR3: CASSTTTGGRNTEAFF
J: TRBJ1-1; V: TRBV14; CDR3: CASSQGGITEAFF
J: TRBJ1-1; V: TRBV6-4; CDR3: CASKAAGGMNTEAFF